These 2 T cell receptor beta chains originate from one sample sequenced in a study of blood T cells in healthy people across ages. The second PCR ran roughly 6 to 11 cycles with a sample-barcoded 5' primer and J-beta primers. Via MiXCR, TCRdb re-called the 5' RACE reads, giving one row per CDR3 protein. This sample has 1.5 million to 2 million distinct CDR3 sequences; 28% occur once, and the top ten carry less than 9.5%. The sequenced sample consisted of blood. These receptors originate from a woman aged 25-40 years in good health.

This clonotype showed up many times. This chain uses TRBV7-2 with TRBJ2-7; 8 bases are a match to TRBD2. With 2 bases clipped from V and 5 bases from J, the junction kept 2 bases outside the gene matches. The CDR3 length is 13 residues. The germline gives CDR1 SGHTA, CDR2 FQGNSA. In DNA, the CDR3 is TGTGCCAGCAGCTTAACGGGAGGGGACGAGCAGTACTTC. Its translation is CASSLTGGDEQYF. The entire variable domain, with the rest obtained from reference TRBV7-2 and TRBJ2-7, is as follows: GAGVSQSPSNKVTEKGKDVELRCDPISGHTALYWYRQSLGQGLEFLIYFQGNSAPDKSGLPSDRFSAERTGGSVSTLTIQRTQQEDSAVYLCASSLTGGDEQYFGPGTRLTVT.

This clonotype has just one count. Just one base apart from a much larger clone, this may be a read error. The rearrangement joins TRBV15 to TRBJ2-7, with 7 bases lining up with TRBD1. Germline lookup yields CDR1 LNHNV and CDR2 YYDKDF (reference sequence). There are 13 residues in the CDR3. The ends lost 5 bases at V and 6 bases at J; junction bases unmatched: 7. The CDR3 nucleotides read TGTGCCACCAGCGGATCGACAGGGCGCGAGCAGTACTTC. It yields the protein CATSGSTGREQYF.